These T cell receptor beta chains were read from a single sample in a study of blood T cell repertoires in COVID-19. Clones were read by immunoSEQ multiplex PCR, and TCRdb kept only the in-frame ones, dropping some. Of more than 110,000 clones detected, 84% appear once; the ten largest clones hold less than 7%. Input material: PBMCs or T cells enriched from blood (not recorded which). These receptor sequences come from a man between 35 and 55 years old with acute COVID-19. The CDR3 runs from the conserved cysteine through the conserved F or W. D genes are given only for firm matches. Size is omitted from some rows. Given values are once, few, many or a class for expanded clones.

D: TRBD2
size: NA
V: TRBV4-3
J: TRBJ2-1
DNA: TGCGCCAGCAGCCAAGACTCCGCACTAGCGGGAGCCTACAATGAGCAGTTCTTC
CDR3: CASSQDSALAGAYNEQFF

D: TRBD1
size: NA
V: TRBV19
J: TRBJ2-7
DNA: TGTGCCAGTAGTATTCGTCCGGGACAGGCCTACGAGCAGTACTTC
CDR3: CASSIRPGQAYEQYF

D: TRBD2
size: few
V: TRBV10-1
J: TRBJ2-1
DNA: TGCGCCAGCAGTGATTTCTATTTGGCGGGAGGGCTAAATGAGCAGTTCTTC
CDR3: CASSDFYLAGGLNEQFF

D: NA
size: NA
V: TRBV11-2
J: TRBJ1-3
DNA: TGTGCCAGCAGCTTAGTCGGGCATTGGACAGACGGAAACACCATATATTTT
CDR3: CASSLVGHWTDGNTIYF

D: NA
size: NA
V: TRBV13
J: TRBJ2-7
DNA: TGTGCCAGCAGCCGGGGGAGAAGAGTAGACGAGCAGTACTTC
CDR3: CASSRGRRVDEQYF

D: NA
size: NA
V: TRBV6-2/TRBV6-3
J: TRBJ1-5
DNA: TGTGCCAGCAGTTACTGGGAGGAGGGCAATCAGCCCCAGCATTTT
CDR3: CASSYWEEGNQPQHF

D: TRBD1
size: NA
V: TRBV28
J: TRBJ2-1
DNA: TGTGCCAGCAGTGAACAACAGGGGGCGACCCTCCTGGGTAGCAATGAGCAGTTCTTC
CDR3: CASSEQQGATLLGSNEQFF

D: TRBD1
size: NA
V: TRBV6-6
J: TRBJ2-7
DNA: TGTGCCAGCTCCAGGGGGACAGGGACCTACGAGCAGTACTTC
CDR3: CASSRGTGTYEQYF

D: TRBD1
size: few
V: TRBV30
J: TRBJ1-2
DNA: TGTGCCTGGAGTGGAGTGGAGGGGACAGGCTATGGCTACACCTTC
CDR3: CAWSGVEGTGYGYTF

D: TRBD2
size: once
V: TRBV28
J: TRBJ2-1
DNA: TGTGCCAGCAGTCCTGGGACTAGCGAGAGGAGCTCCTACAATGAGCAGTTCTTC
CDR3: CASSPGTSERSSYNEQFF

D: TRBD1
size: NA
V: TRBV15
J: TRBJ2-2
DNA: TGTGCCACCAGCAGAGATCGGACAGGCGGGGAGCTGTTTTTT
CDR3: CATSRDRTGGELFF

D: TRBD2
size: few
V: TRBV10-3
J: TRBJ2-5
DNA: TGTGCCATCCGACTGGGAGGGGCAGGAGGAGAGACCCAGTACTTC
CDR3: CAIRLGGAGGETQYF

D: TRBD2
size: once
V: TRBV4-1
J: TRBJ2-5
DNA: TGCGCCAGCAGCCAAGATGTGGTAGCGGGAGAGACCCAGTACTTC
CDR3: CASSQDVVAGETQYF

D: NA
size: few
V: TRBV6-2/TRBV6-3
J: TRBJ1-2
DNA: TGTGCCAGCAGCTCTATGCTGACAGGAGATAACTATGGCTACACCTTC
CDR3: CASSSMLTGDNYGYTF

D: TRBD1
size: few
V: TRBV7-9
J: TRBJ2-7
DNA: TGTGCCAGCAGCCAATCCGGGACAGGGTCTTCCTACGAGCAGTACTTC
CDR3: CASSQSGTGSSYEQYF

D: NA
size: NA
V: TRBV12-2
J: TRBJ1-6
DNA: TGTGCAAGTCGCTTAGCTAAGATAGGACAGACGAGCTCCTATAATTCACCCCTCCACTTT
CDR3: CASRLAKIGQTSSYNSPLHF

D: NA
size: NA
V: TRBV6-1
J: TRBJ1-1
DNA: TGTGCCAGCAGTGAATTACAGGCCACTGAAGCTTTCTTT
CDR3: CASSELQATEAFF

D: NA
size: once
V: TRBV15
J: TRBJ1-5
DNA: TGTGCCACCAGCAGAGATCGGGGTTCTCAGCCCCAGCATTTT
CDR3: CATSRDRGSQPQHF

D: TRBD2
size: NA
V: TRBV3-1/TRBV3-2
J: TRBJ2-1
DNA: TGTGCCAGCAGCCAAGGGGTACTAGCGGGGGGTAATGAGCAGTTCTTC
CDR3: CASSQGVLAGGNEQFF

D: NA
size: once
V: TRBV11-2
J: TRBJ1-1
DNA: TGTGCCAGCAGCTTGGGGCCCATGAACACTGAAGCTTTCTTT
CDR3: CASSLGPMNTEAFF

D: NA
size: few
V: TRBV12-3/TRBV12-4
J: TRBJ1-5
DNA: TGTGCCAGCAGTTTCAACAGGCAGGAGCCCCAGCATTTT
CDR3: CASSFNRQEPQHF

D: NA
size: NA
V: TRBV6-5
J: TRBJ1-1
DNA: TGTGCCAGCAGCCTAGACAGGATAAACACTGAAGCTTTCTTT
CDR3: CASSLDRINTEAFF

D: NA
size: NA
V: TRBV6-1
J: TRBJ2-1
DNA: TGTGCCAGCAGTGAATCCGGAGGTTGGAATGAGCAGTTCTTC
CDR3: CASSESGGWNEQFF

D: TRBD1
size: NA
V: TRBV9
J: TRBJ1-2
DNA: TGTGCCAGCAGCCTTGGGACAGGGGGCATCGAGGGTGGCTACACCTTC
CDR3: CASSLGTGGIEGGYTF

D: TRBD2
size: NA
V: TRBV5-1
J: TRBJ2-7
DNA: TGCGCCAGCAGATGGACTAGCGGGGGGACCAGCTCCTACGAGCAGTACTTC
CDR3: CASRWTSGGTSSYEQYF

D: TRBD1
size: NA
V: TRBV18
J: TRBJ1-6
DNA: TGTGCCAGCTCACCGAGACAGGGGAGGAGCTCACCCCTCCACTTT
CDR3: CASSPRQGRSSPLHF

D: NA
size: once
V: TRBV6-6
J: TRBJ1-1
DNA: TGTGCCAGCAGCATGAATACAGGGAACACTGAAGCTTTCTTT
CDR3: CASSMNTGNTEAFF

D: NA
size: NA
V: TRBV9
J: TRBJ1-6
DNA: TGTGCCAGCAGCTTAGGTCCAGGACTTAATTCACCCCTCCACTTT
CDR3: CASSLGPGLNSPLHF

D: NA
size: NA
V: TRBV27
J: TRBJ1-5
DNA: TGTGCCAGCAGTTTATTGGGGGGTTCGAATCAGCCCCAGCATTTT
CDR3: CASSLLGGSNQPQHF

D: TRBD1
size: NA
V: TRBV6-5
J: TRBJ1-1
DNA: TGTGCCAGCAGTTACAGTCAGGGGGAGGCTTTCTTT
CDR3: CASSYSQGEAFF

D: TRBD1
size: NA
V: TRBV28
J: TRBJ1-2
DNA: TGTGCCAGCAGACTGCGAACAGGGGTGGACTATGGCTACACCTTC
CDR3: CASRLRTGVDYGYTF

D: TRBD1
size: NA
V: TRBV4-1
J: TRBJ1-5
DNA: TGCGCCAGCAGCCAAGAATTGCGGGACAGGGGAAGCCAGCCCCAGCATTTT
CDR3: CASSQELRDRGSQPQHF

D: NA
size: NA
V: TRBV11-2
J: TRBJ2-5
DNA: TGTGCCAGCAGCTTAGCGAGTGCGGGGCAAGAGACCCAGTACTTC
CDR3: CASSLASAGQETQYF

D: NA
size: NA
V: TRBV6-1
J: TRBJ2-7
DNA: TGTGCCAGCAGTGAACAGACAGCCATTGATCAATACGAGCAGTACTTC
CDR3: CASSEQTAIDQYEQYF

D: NA
size: NA
V: TRBV12-3/TRBV12-4
J: TRBJ1-2
DNA: TGTGCCAGCAGGAAGGACAGCAACTATGGCTACACCTTC
CDR3: CASRKDSNYGYTF

D: TRBD2
size: NA
V: TRBV9
J: TRBJ2-1
DNA: TGTGCCAGCAGCCTAGCGGGGAACAATGAGCAGTTCTTC
CDR3: CASSLAGNNEQFF

D: TRBD1
size: NA
V: TRBV28
J: TRBJ1-6
DNA: TGTGCCAGCAGTTTAAGGGGTGGGACAGACTCGTATTCACCCCTCCACTTT
CDR3: CASSLRGGTDSYSPLHF

D: TRBD2
size: NA
V: TRBV27
J: TRBJ2-5
DNA: TGTGCCAGCAGAGCGGGGCCCCAAGAGACCCAGTACTTC
CDR3: CASRAGPQETQYF

D: NA
size: NA
V: TRBV28
J: TRBJ2-5
DNA: TGTGCCAGCAGTCCCGAGGGCGTGTTAGGGGAGACCCAGTACTTC
CDR3: CASSPEGVLGETQYF

D: NA
size: NA
V: TRBV27
J: TRBJ2-3
DNA: TGTGCCAGCAGTTCGCTGACAGGCCCCGGAGGCACAGATACGCAGTATTTT
CDR3: CASSSLTGPGGTDTQYF

D: TRBD2
size: NA
V: TRBV4-1
J: TRBJ2-1
DNA: TGCGCCAGCAGCCAAGACCCCGTGCGGTGGCGGGAGATCTACAATGAGCAGTTCTTC
CDR3: CASSQDPVRWREIYNEQFF

D: TRBD2
size: NA
V: TRBV6-5
J: TRBJ2-2
DNA: TGTGCCAGCAACCTAGCGGGAGGGTCCGGGGAGCTGTTTTTT
CDR3: CASNLAGGSGELFF

D: TRBD1
size: NA
V: TRBV30
J: TRBJ1-4
DNA: TGTGCCTGGACCCCCGGGACAGGGCTCGAAAAACTGTTTTTT
CDR3: CAWTPGTGLEKLFF

D: TRBD1
size: NA
V: TRBV6-4
J: TRBJ1-2
DNA: TGTGCCAGCAGACCGGGACAGAGTTTCTATGGCTACACCTTC
CDR3: CASRPGQSFYGYTF

D: NA
size: NA
V: TRBV28
J: TRBJ1-5
DNA: TGTGCCAGCAGCCTTTCCGGAGGCGAACAGCCCCAGCATTTT
CDR3: CASSLSGGEQPQHF

D: TRBD1
size: NA
V: TRBV28
J: TRBJ1-6
DNA: TGTGCCAGCAGTTTAGACAGGGACTCACCCCTCCACTTT
CDR3: CASSLDRDSPLHF

D: NA
size: NA
V: TRBV5-4
J: TRBJ2-7
DNA: TGTGCCAGCAGCATCGGACAGTACGAGCAGTACTTC
CDR3: CASSIGQYEQYF

D: NA
size: NA
V: TRBV5-4
J: TRBJ1-2
DNA: TGTGCCAGCAGCTTGGGCGGACAGAACTATGGCTACACCTTC
CDR3: CASSLGGQNYGYTF

D: NA
size: NA
V: TRBV18
J: TRBJ1-1
DNA: TGTGCCAGCTCACCCTCCCGGAGCAGGGTCGACACTGAAGCTTTCTTT
CDR3: CASSPSRSRVDTEAFF

D: NA
size: few
V: TRBV7-9
J: TRBJ1-6
DNA: TGTGCCAGCAGCTTAGGTCTTTATCGGGATCGGGATAATTCACCCCTCCACTTT
CDR3: CASSLGLYRDRDNSPLHF

D: TRBD1
size: NA
V: TRBV6-1
J: TRBJ2-6
DNA: TGTGCCAGCAGTGACCGGGACAGGGCCCCTGGTGGGGCCAACGTCCTGACTTTC
CDR3: CASSDRDRAPGGANVLTF

D: NA
size: NA
V: TRBV6-7
J: TRBJ2-7
DNA: TGTGCCATGCACCCCAGGGGAGCCCCTTCCTACGAGCAGTACTTC
CDR3: CAMHPRGAPSYEQYF

D: TRBD2
size: NA
V: TRBV2
J: TRBJ2-7
DNA: TGTGCCAGCAGTTCGGCCCACGGGGGGTACGAGCAGTACTTC
CDR3: CASSSAHGGYEQYF

D: TRBD1
size: NA
V: TRBV10-2
J: TRBJ1-1
DNA: TGCGCCAGTTGCGACAGGGTCGACACTGAAGCTTTCTTT
CDR3: CASCDRVDTEAFF

D: NA
size: NA
V: TRBV11-2
J: TRBJ2-7
DNA: TGTGCCAGCAGCTTAGACCTAAGTAACGAGCAGTACTTC
CDR3: CASSLDLSNEQYF

D: NA
size: NA
V: TRBV27
J: TRBJ2-5
DNA: TGTGCCAGCAGTTCGACGAGGAGCTCCCAGTACTTC
CDR3: CASSSTRSSQYF

D: NA
size: NA
V: TRBV2
J: TRBJ2-5
DNA: TGTGCCAGCAGGGGTTTCAGGCTGGCAGGTCAAGAGACCCAGTACTTC
CDR3: CASRGFRLAGQETQYF

D: NA
size: NA
V: TRBV2
J: TRBJ1-2
DNA: TGTGCCAGCAGTGAACAGGGAACCCACCACTATGGCTACACCTTC
CDR3: CASSEQGTHHYGYTF